This is a list of T cell receptor beta chains from one sample in a study of blood T cell repertoires in COVID-19. Sequencing used immunoSEQ multiplex PCR; TCRdb keeps in-frame clones, though not all of them. The table has approximately 170,000 clones, 85% to 95% seen once; the top ten hold roughly 2%. Sequencing was performed on peripheral blood. Receptors were obtained from a woman aged 60-75 years with COVID-19, enrolled during active disease. The CDR3 runs from the conserved cysteine through the conserved F or W. A D gene is named only where the DNA matches it firmly. Rows may omit the clone size; those that give it use once, few, many or a size class.

V	D	J	size	DNA	CDR3
TRBV6-5	-	TRBJ2-7	-	TGTGCCAGCAGTTACGGGACAACCTACGAGCAGTACTTC	CASSYGTTYEQYF
TRBV5-4	-	TRBJ2-5	-	TGTGCCAGCAGCGCGCCAAATCAAGAGACCCAGTACTTC	CASSAPNQETQYF
TRBV7-2	TRBD2	TRBJ2-5	-	TGTGCCAGCAGCTCTAGCGGGGGCCTGAGAGAGACCCAGTACTTC	CASSSSGGLRETQYF
TRBV5-1	-	TRBJ2-1	-	TGCGCCAGCAGCTTCCAATCACAGGGGGGGAATGAGCAGTTCTTC	CASSFQSQGGNEQFF
TRBV9	-	TRBJ2-3	once	TGTGCCAGCAGCGTAGGGGCGAGTGGAGATACGCAGTATTTT	CASSVGASGDTQYF
TRBV19	TRBD1	TRBJ1-2	-	TGTGCCAGTATCCCTGCCGGGACAGGGGCCCTCCGTAACTATGGCTACACCTTC	CASIPAGTGALRNYGYTF
TRBV23-1	-	TRBJ1-2	-	TGCGCCAGCAGCAGGAGAACAGGGAGCAGGGGCTACACCTTC	CASSRRTGSRGYTF
TRBV18	TRBD1	TRBJ1-5	-	TGTGCCAGCTCACCGGGACAGGGGGCTAGTCAGCCCCAGCATTTT	CASSPGQGASQPQHF
TRBV3-1/TRBV3-2	-	TRBJ2-2	-	TGTGCCAGCAGCCAGCTAGCTCCCGGGGAGCTGTTTTTT	CASSQLAPGELFF
TRBV5-6	TRBD1	TRBJ1-2	-	TGTGCCAGCAGCTGGGACAGGGAAGGCTACACCTTC	CASSWDREGYTF
TRBV7-2	TRBD1	TRBJ1-5	-	TGTGCCAGCAGCTCGGGACAGGGGGGACGTCAGCCCCAGCATTTT	CASSSGQGGRQPQHF
TRBV7-8	TRBD1	TRBJ1-3	-	TGTGCCAGCAGCCTGGGACAGGGCAGAGGAAACACCATATATTTT	CASSLGQGRGNTIYF
TRBV7-9	TRBD1	TRBJ1-2	-	TGTGCCAGCACACGGACAGGAGTCTATGGCTACACCTTC	CASTRTGVYGYTF
TRBV4-1	-	TRBJ1-5	-	TGCGCCAGCAGCCAAGTTCCAGGGTCAAATCAGCCCCAGCATTTT	CASSQVPGSNQPQHF
TRBV18	-	TRBJ1-1	-	TGTGCCAGCTCACCACCCTCACAGCCGATCACTGAAGCTTTCTTT	CASSPPSQPITEAFF
TRBV6-2/TRBV6-3	TRBD1	TRBJ1-3	-	TGTGCCAGCAGTGGTCAGACAGGGGCCAGCTCTGGAAACACCATATATTTT	CASSGQTGASSGNTIYF
TRBV3-1/TRBV3-2	-	TRBJ1-4	-	TGTGCCAGCAGCCACAATGCCAGGGCTAGTGAAAAACTGTTTTTT	CASSHNARASEKLFF
TRBV19	-	TRBJ1-6	-	TGTGCCAGTAGTATAGATGGTCCTCCGCGATCACCCCTCCACTTT	CASSIDGPPRSPLHF
TRBV13	TRBD2	TRBJ2-5	once	TGTGCCAGCAGCCCGGGACTAGCGGGGGGATGGTACCAAGAGACCCAGTACTTC	CASSPGLAGGWYQETQYF
TRBV29-1	TRBD2	TRBJ2-2	-	TGCAGCGGTGCTAGCGGGGGGCCTAACACCGGGGAGCTGTTTTTT	CSGASGGPNTGELFF
TRBV2	-	TRBJ2-1	-	TGTGCCAGCAGGCTAGGGGGTGAGCAGTTCTTC	CASRLGGEQFF
TRBV12-3/TRBV12-4	-	TRBJ2-5	-	TGTGCCAGCAGTTTAAGCGGGCTTGAGACCCAGTACTTC	CASSLSGLETQYF
TRBV6-1	TRBD2	TRBJ2-1	-	TGTGCCAGCAGTGGACTAGCGGGGCAGAGCTCCTACAATGAGCAGTTCTTC	CASSGLAGQSSYNEQFF
TRBV9	TRBD2	TRBJ2-3	-	TGTGCCAGCAGCACGGACCGGGGGGGCTGGGATACGCAGTATTTT	CASSTDRGGWDTQYF
TRBV4-1	-	TRBJ2-1	-	TGCGCCAGCAAGGAGGGGAGCTCCTACAATGAGCAGTTCTTC	CASKEGSSYNEQFF
TRBV3-1/TRBV3-2	TRBD1	TRBJ1-5	-	TGTGCCAGCAGCCAAGCGTCGACAGGGAATTACAATCAGCCCCAGCATTTT	CASSQASTGNYNQPQHF
TRBV30	-	TRBJ1-6	few	TGTGCCTGGAGTGCCAATAATTCACCCCTCCACTTT	CAWSANNSPLHF
TRBV7-2	-	TRBJ1-3	-	TGTGCCAGCAGCCCTGCAGGGTCCCGCTCTGGAAACACCATATATTTT	CASSPAGSRSGNTIYF
TRBV7-2	TRBD1	TRBJ2-2	-	TGTGCCAGCACCTTAAGGGGAACCGGGACAGAGAACACCGGGGAGCTGTTTTTT	CASTLRGTGTENTGELFF
TRBV7-6	TRBD2	TRBJ2-1	-	TGTGCCAGCAGCTTAGGGGCTAGCGGGGGGGTTAGGTCGGATGAGCAGTTCTTC	CASSLGASGGVRSDEQFF
TRBV3-1/TRBV3-2	TRBD2	TRBJ2-3	-	TGTGCCAGCAGCCAGGGACTAGCCAGGGCAGATACGCAGTATTTT	CASSQGLARADTQYF
TRBV4-1	-	TRBJ1-5	-	TGCGCCAGCAGCGAGACAGAGTTTAGCAATCAGCCCCAGCATTTT	CASSETEFSNQPQHF
TRBV4-1	-	TRBJ2-2	-	TGCGCCAGCAGCCAGGTTCGTGCAGGATTAAACACCGGGGAGCTGTTTTTT	CASSQVRAGLNTGELFF
TRBV30	-	TRBJ1-1	-	TGTGCCTGGAGTGTATCCATGAACACTGAAGCTTTCTTT	CAWSVSMNTEAFF
TRBV6-1	-	TRBJ1-4	-	TGTGCCAGCAGTGAAAGGGGATTTAATGAAAAACTGTTTTTT	CASSERGFNEKLFF
TRBV5-4	TRBD1	TRBJ2-1	-	TGTGCCAGCAGAATCGAACGGGACAGCCTTAATGAGCAGTTCTTC	CASRIERDSLNEQFF
TRBV19	TRBD1	TRBJ2-5	-	TGTGCCAGTAGTATTCAGACAGGGGGTGTCATCGAGACCCAGTACTTC	CASSIQTGGVIETQYF
TRBV14	-	TRBJ1-1	-	TGTGCCAGCAGCCATACAGGTTTGGGCACTGAAGCTTTCTTT	CASSHTGLGTEAFF
TRBV9	TRBD1	TRBJ2-5	-	TGTGCCAGCAGCGGGACAGGGGCTAAGGAGACCCAGTACTTC	CASSGTGAKETQYF
TRBV28	-	TRBJ2-7	-	TGTGCCAGCAGTTTCCACAAGAACGAGCAGTACTTC	CASSFHKNEQYF
TRBV19	-	TRBJ1-4	-	TGTGCCAGTAGTAACCAACAGGCAAATAATGAAAAACTGTTTTTT	CASSNQQANNEKLFF
TRBV5-5	-	TRBJ1-3	-	TGTGCCAGCAGCTTTTCCTTATCCGGAAACACCATATATTTT	CASSFSLSGNTIYF
TRBV18	-	TRBJ1-1	-	TGTGCCAGCTCACCATGGGGGGGCACTGAAGCTTTCTTT	CASSPWGGTEAFF
TRBV7-2	TRBD1	TRBJ1-1	-	TGTGCCAGCAGCTTATGGGCAGGGGGGAACACTGAAGCTTTCTTT	CASSLWAGGNTEAFF
TRBV15	-	TRBJ2-5	once	TGTGCCACCAGCAGAGACTCTTCGGGGGTCAGCCGGGAGACCCAGTACTTC	CATSRDSSGVSRETQYF
TRBV2	-	TRBJ1-4	-	TGTGCCAGCAGTGACCCAGACAGGACTAATGAAAAACTGTTTTTT	CASSDPDRTNEKLFF
TRBV7-2	-	TRBJ1-1	-	TGTGCCAGCAGCCCGAAGTTGGGGAGTGAAGCTTTCTTT	CASSPKLGSEAFF
TRBV19	-	TRBJ2-1	once	TGTGCCAGTAGTGTCTATCACTACAATGAGCAGTTCTTC	CASSVYHYNEQFF
TRBV25-1	-	TRBJ1-4	-	TGTGCCAGCAGTGAAGGGTTCGGGAACAGTAATGAAAAACTGTTTTTT	CASSEGFGNSNEKLFF
TRBV5-1	-	TRBJ1-2	-	TGCGCCAGCAGCTTGTCCAGGGAAGGGTATGGCTACACCTTC	CASSLSREGYGYTF
TRBV25-1	TRBD2	TRBJ2-7	-	TGTGCCAGCAGTGGTGGACTAGCCTACGAGCAGTACTTC	CASSGGLAYEQYF
TRBV6-1	TRBD2	TRBJ2-1	-	TGTGCCAGCAGTGATACGGGACTAGGAAATGAGCAGTTCTTC	CASSDTGLGNEQFF